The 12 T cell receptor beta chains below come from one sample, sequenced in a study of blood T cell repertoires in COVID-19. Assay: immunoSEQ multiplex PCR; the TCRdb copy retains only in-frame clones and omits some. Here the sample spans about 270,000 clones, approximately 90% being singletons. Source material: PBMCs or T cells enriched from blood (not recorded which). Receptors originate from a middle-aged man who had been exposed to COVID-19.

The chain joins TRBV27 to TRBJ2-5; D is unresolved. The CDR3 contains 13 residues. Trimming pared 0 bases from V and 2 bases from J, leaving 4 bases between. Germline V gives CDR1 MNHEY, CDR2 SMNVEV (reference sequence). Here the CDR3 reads CASSLSHQETQYF. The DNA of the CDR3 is TGTGCCAGCAGTTTATCCCATCAAGAGACCCAGTACTTC.

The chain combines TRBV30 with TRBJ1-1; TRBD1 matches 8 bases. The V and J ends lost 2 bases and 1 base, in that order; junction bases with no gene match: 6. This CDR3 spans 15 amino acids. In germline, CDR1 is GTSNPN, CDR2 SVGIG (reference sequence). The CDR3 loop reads CAWSFAGTGNTEAFF. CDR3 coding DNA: TGTGCCTGGAGTTTTGCCGGGACAGGGAACACTGAAGCTTTCTTT.

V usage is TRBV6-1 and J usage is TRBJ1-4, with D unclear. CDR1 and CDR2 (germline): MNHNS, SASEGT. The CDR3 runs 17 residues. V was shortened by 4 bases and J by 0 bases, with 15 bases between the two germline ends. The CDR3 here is CASSAGIRVATNEKLFF. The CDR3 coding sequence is TGTGCCAGCAGTGCCGGGATCCGAGTTGCAACTAATGAAAAACTGTTTTTT.

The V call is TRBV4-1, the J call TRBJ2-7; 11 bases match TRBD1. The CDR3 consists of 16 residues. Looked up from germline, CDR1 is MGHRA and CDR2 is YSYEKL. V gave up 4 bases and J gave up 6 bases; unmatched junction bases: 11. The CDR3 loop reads CASSLTRGTGGLEQYF. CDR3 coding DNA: TGCGCCAGCAGCCTTACTCGCGGGACAGGGGGTCTCGAGCAGTACTTC.

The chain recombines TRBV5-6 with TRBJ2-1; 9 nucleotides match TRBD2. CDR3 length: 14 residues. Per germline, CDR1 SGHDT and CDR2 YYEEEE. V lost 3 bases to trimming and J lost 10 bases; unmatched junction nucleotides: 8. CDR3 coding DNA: TGTGCCAGCAGCTATAACCACGGGACTAGCGAGCAGTTCTTC. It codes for CASSYNHGTSEQFF.

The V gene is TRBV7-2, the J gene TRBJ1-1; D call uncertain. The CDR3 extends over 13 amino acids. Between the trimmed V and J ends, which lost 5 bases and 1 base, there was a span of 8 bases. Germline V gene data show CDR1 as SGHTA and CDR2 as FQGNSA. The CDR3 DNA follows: TGTGCCAGCAGCCCTGGCCCGAACACTGAAGCTTTCTTT. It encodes CASSPGPNTEAFF.

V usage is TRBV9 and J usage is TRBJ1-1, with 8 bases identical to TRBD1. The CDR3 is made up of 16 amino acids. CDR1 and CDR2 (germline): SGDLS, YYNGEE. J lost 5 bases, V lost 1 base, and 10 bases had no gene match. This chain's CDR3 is CASSVSPGTGGTEAFF. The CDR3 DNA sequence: TGTGCCAGCAGCGTATCCCCCGGGACAGGAGGGACTGAAGCTTTCTTT.

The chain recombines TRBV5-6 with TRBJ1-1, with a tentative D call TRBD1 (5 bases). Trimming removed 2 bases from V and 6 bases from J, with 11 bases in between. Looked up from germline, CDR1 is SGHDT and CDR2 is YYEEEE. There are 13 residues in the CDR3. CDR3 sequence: CASSFRGRAEAFF. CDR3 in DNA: TGTGCCAGCAGCTTCCGGGGGAGGGCTGAAGCTTTCTTT. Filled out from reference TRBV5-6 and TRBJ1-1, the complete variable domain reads DAGVTQSPTHLIKTRGQQVTLRCSPKSGHDTVSWYQQALGQGPQFIFQYYEEEERQRGNFPDRFSGHQFPNYSSELNVNALLLGDSALYLCASSFRGRAEAFFGQGTRLTVV.

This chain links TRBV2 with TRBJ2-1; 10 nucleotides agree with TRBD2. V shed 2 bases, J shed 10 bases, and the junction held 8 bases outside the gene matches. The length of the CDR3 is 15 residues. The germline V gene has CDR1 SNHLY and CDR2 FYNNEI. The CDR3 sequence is CASSERAGGGREQFF. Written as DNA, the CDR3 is TGTGCCAGCAGTGAACGAGCGGGAGGGGGCAGGGAGCAGTTCTTC.

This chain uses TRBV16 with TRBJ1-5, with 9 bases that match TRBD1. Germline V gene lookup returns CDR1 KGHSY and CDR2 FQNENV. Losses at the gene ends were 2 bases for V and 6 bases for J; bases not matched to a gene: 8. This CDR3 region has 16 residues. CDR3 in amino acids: CASSQLPGTGSQPQHF. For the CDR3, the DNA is TGTGCCAGCAGCCAACTGCCTGGGACAGGGTCTCAGCCCCAGCATTTT.

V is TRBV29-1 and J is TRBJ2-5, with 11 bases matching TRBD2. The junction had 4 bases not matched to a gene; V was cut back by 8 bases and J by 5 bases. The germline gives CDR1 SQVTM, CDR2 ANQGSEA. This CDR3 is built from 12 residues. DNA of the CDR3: TGCAGCTTAATAGCGGGGGGGGAGACCCAGTACTTC. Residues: CSLIAGGETQYF.

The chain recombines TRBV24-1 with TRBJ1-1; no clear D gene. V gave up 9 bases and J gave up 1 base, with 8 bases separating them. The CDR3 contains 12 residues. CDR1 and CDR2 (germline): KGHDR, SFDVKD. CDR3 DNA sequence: TGTGCCACCTCCCGGGGGAACACTGAAGCTTTCTTT. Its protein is CATSRGNTEAFF.